This record looks at one T cell receptor (beta chain) sequence and its context. There are 15 residues in the CDR3. Germline CDR1 MGHRA, CDR2 YSYEKL. Trimming removed 4 bases from V and 0 bases from J, with 13 bases in between. The sample belongs to a study of blood T cell repertoires in COVID-19. At the level of the study: Collection of acute and convalescent COVID-19 samples took place in the United States, Italy and Spain. Sources were T cells, B-cell-depleted T cells, or PBMCs; the material itself was cDNA or gDNA.

Per the original methods: Estimated nucleated cell counts came from reference gene primer amplification. Method: immunoSEQ multiplex PCR; TCRdb's copy keeps in-frame clones and lacks some. The V and J calls and the clone size are those of that table, but D and trimming were determined from the DNA. In the table there are about 400,000 clones, around 90% of which are singletons. This receptor was taken from a middle-aged man with acute or convalescent COVID-19. Material for sequencing was peripheral blood. This chain connects TRBV4-1 to TRBJ2-7, with D possibly TRBD1 on 5 matching bases. As DNA, the CDR3 is TGCGCCAGCAGCCCCTTGGCAGGGATCTCCTACGAGCAGTACTTC. This translates into CASSPLAGISYEQYF.